This T cell receptor (beta chain) was obtained from a study of PD-1 blockade in classical Hodgkin lymphoma. General study findings and limits: Patients with a complete response exhibited baseline diversity comparable to newly diagnosed patients.

All trial patients relapsed after autologous stem cell transplantation. There are 16 residues in the CDR3. CDR1 and CDR2 from the germline V gene are PRHDT and FYEKMQ (reference sequence). The V end was cut by 0 bases, the J end by 1 base, with 12 bases between. Clones were read by immunoSEQ multiplex PCR, and TCRdb kept only the in-frame ones, dropping some. The table lists tens of thousands of clones, roughly two thirds of them singletons. Note on this clone: The antigen is undetermined.

V usage is TRBV13 and J usage is TRBJ1-1; tentatively, D is TRBD1 (5 bases). This sequence originates from a human donor with classical Hodgkin lymphoma. Sequencing was performed on peripheral blood mononuclear cells (PBMCs), taken before the second cycle of nivolumab. The CDR3 region is CASSLGGPRGNTEAFF. CDR3 coding DNA: TGTGCCAGCAGCTTAGGGGGACCGAGGGGGAACACTGAAGCTTTCTTT.